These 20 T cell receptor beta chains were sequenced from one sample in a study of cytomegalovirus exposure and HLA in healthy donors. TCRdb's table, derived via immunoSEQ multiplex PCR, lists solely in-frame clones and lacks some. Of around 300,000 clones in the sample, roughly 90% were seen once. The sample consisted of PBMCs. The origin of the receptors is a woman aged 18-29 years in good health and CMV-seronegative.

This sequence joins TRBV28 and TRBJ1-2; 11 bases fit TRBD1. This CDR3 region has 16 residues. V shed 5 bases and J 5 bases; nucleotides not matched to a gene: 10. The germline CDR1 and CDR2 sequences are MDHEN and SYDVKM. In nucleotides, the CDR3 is TGTGCCAGCAGTCAGACTCGGACAGGGGGCTGGTATGGCTACACCTTC. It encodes CASSQTRTGGWYGYTF.

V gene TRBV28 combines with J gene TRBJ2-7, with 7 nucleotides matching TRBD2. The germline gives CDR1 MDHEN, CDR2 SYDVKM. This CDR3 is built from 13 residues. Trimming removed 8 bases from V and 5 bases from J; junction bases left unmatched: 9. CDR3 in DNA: TGTGCCAGCGGGGGGGTGGGGTTCCACGAGCAGTACTTC. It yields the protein CASGGVGFHEQYF.

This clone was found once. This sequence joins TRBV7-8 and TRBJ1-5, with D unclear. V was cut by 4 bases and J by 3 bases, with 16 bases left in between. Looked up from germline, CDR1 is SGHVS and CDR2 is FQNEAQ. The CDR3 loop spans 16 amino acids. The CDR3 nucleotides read TGTGCCAGCAGCTACGGACTCCCGGGAGTCAATCAGCCCCAGCATTTT. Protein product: CASSYGLPGVNQPQHF.

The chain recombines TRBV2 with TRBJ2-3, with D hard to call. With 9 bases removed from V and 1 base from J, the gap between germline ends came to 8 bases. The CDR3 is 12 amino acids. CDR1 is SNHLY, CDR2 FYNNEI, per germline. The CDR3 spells CARREGTDTQYF. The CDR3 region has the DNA TGTGCCAGAAGAGAGGGCACAGATACGCAGTATTTT.

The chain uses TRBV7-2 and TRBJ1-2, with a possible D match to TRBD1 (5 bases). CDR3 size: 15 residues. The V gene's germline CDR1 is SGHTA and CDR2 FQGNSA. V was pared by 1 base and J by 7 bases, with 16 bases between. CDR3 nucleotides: TGTGCCAGCAGCTTAGGGTTCAGGGAAGTTTTTGGCTACACCTTC. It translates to CASSLGFREVFGYTF.

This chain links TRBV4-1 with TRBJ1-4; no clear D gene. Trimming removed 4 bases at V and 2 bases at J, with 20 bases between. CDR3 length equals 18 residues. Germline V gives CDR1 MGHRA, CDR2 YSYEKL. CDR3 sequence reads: CASSPVGAGLATNEKLFF. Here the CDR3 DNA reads TGCGCCAGCAGCCCCGTTGGAGCGGGATTGGCTACTAATGAAAAACTGTTTTTT.

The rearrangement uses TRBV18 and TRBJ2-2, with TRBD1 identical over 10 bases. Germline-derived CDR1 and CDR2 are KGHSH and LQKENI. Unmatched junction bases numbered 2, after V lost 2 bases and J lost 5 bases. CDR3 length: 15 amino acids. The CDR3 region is CASSPGTGETGELFF. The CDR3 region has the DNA TGTGCCAGCTCACCAGGGACAGGGGAAACCGGGGAGCTGTTTTTT.

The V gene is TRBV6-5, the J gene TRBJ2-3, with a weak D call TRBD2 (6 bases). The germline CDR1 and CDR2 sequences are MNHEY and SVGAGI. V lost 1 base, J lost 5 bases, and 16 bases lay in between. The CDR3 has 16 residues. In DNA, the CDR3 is TGTGCCAGCAGTTACTTGTCCGGGGCGGGGAGAGATACGCAGTATTTT. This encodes CASSYLSGAGRDTQYF.

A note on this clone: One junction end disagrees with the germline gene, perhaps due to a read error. The CDR3 protein is CASSFQGRSHF. DNA for the CDR3: TGTGCCAGCAGTTTCCAGGGCAGATCGCACTTC. This chain links TRBV28 with TRBJ2-7, with D maybe TRBD1 (5 bases). From germline, CDR1 is MDHEN and CDR2 SYDVKM. The CDR3 covers 11 residues.

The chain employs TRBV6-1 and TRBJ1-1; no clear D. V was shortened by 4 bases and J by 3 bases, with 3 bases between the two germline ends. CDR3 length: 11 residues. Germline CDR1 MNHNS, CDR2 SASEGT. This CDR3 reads CASSADTEAFF. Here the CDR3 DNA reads TGTGCCAGCAGTGCCGACACTGAAGCTTTCTTT.

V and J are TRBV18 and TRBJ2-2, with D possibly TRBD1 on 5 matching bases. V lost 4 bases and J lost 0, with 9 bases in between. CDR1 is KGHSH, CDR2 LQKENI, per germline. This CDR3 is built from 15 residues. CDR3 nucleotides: TGTGCCAGCTCACGACGGACACCGAACACCGGGGAGCTGTTTTTT. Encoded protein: CASSRRTPNTGELFF. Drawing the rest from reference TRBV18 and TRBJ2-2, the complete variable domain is NAGVMQNPRHLVRRRGQEARLRCSPMKGHSHVYWYRQLPEEGLKFMVYLQKENIIDESGMPKERFSAEFPKEGPSILRIQQVVRGDSAAYFCASSRRTPNTGELFFGEGSRLTVL.

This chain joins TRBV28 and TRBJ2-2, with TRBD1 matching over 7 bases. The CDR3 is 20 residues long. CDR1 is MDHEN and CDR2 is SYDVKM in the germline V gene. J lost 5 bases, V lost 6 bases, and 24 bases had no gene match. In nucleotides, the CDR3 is TGTGCCAGCAGCAAAAAAGGGATGCTGGCCGGGATACAGGGGACCGGGGAGCTGTTTTTT. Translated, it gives CASSKKGMLAGIQGTGELFF.

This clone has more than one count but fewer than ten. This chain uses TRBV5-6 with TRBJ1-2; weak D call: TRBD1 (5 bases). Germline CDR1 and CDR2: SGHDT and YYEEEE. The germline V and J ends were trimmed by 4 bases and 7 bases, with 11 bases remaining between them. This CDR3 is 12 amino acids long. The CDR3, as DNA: TGTGCCAGCAGCCCGGGGGAAAGTGGCTACACCTTC. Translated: CASSPGESGYTF.

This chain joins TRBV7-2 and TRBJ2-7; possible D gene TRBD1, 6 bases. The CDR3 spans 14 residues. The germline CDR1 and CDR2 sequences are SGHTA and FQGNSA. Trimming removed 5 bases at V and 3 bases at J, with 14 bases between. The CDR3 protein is CASSGKTGLYEQYF. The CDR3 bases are TGTGCCAGCAGCGGGAAGACAGGTCTCTACGAGCAGTACTTC.

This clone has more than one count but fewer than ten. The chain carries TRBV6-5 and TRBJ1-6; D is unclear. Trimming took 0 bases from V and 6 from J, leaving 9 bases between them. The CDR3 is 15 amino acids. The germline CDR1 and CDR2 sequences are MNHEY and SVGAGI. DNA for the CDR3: TGTGCCAGCAGTTACTCTACGGGATCTAATTCACCCCTCCACTTT. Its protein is CASSYSTGSNSPLHF.

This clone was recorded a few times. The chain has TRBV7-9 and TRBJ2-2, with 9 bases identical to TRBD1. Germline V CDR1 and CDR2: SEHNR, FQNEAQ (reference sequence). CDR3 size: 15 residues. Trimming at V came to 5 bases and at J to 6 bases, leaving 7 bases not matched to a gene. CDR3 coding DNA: TGTGCCAGCAGCCCCGGGACAGGGAGGTCCGGGGAGCTGTTTTTT. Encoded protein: CASSPGTGRSGELFF.

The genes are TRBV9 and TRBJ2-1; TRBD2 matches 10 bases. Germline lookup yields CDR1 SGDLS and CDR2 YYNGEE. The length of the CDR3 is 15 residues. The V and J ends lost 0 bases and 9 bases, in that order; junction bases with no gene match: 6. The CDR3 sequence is CASSVGRTSGSEQFF. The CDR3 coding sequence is TGTGCCAGCAGCGTAGGGAGGACTAGCGGATCTGAGCAGTTCTTC.

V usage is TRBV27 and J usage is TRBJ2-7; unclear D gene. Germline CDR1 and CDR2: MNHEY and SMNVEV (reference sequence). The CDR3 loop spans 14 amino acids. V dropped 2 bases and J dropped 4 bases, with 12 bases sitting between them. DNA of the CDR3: TGTGCCAGCAGTTTAATTATGGGCGCGTACGAGCAGTACTTC. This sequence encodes CASSLIMGAYEQYF.

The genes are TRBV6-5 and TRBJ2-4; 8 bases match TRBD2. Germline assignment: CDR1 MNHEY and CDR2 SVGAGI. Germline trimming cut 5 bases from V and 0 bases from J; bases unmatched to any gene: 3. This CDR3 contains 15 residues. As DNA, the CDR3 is TGTGCCAGCAGTCGTAGCGGGGTAGCCAAAAACATTCAGTACTTC. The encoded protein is CASSRSGVAKNIQYF.

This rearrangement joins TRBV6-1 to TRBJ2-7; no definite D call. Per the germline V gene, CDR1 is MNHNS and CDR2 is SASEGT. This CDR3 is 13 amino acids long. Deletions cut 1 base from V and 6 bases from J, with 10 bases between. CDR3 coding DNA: TGTGCCAGCAGTGAAGTTCTCGAGAGCGAGCAGTACTTC. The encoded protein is CASSEVLESEQYF.